This T cell receptor beta chain was recorded in a study of PD-1 blockade in classical Hodgkin lymphoma. Profiling relied on immunoSEQ multiplex PCR, and the TCRdb table lists in-frame clones only, not all of them. In the table there are about 98,000 clones, roughly 92% of which are singletons. Every patient experienced relapse after autologous stem cell transplantation, and brentuximab vedotin exposure varied. Notes on the study in general: Patients starting nivolumab less than 1 year after ASCT had lower diversity and were excluded from later analyses. Partial responders and progressors had significantly lower baseline TCR diversity.

Regarding this clone: What it binds is not known.

This sample comprised peripheral blood mononuclear cells (PBMCs), obtained at baseline. This clonotype was obtained from a human donor with classical Hodgkin lymphoma.

CDR3 amino acids: CASSFRNSPLHF. In DNA, the CDR3 is TGTGCCAGCAGTTTTCGGAATTCACCCCTCCACTTT. The chain is built from TRBV27 and TRBJ1-6; D gene ambiguous. CDR1 MNHEY and CDR2 SMNVEV come from the germline V gene (reference sequence). V shed 3 bases and J shed 7 bases, with 4 bases lying between them. This CDR3 comprises 12 residues.